Each of the 20 T cell receptor beta chains below was sequenced from the same sample in a study of type 1 regulatory T cells. Each CDR3 protein is one row after TCRdb ran MiXCR on the reads. The table has about 71,000 distinct CDR3 sequences, around 20% seen once. For these receptors, no antigen is known. General study results and limits: Compared with non-Tr1 cells, Tr1 cells showed a narrower TCR repertoire.

The source material was cultured type 1 regulatory T (Tr1) cells, either the whole culture or a sorted fraction (not recorded which). The source of these receptors is a human donor in good health.

This chain uses TRBV12-3 or TRBV12-4 with TRBJ1-2; 8 nucleotides align to TRBD1. CDR3 length: 14 amino acids. The V segment lost 2 bases and the J segment 8 bases; nucleotides outside the gene matches: 7. CDR3 nucleotides: TGTGCCAGCAGTTTACAGGACAGGGTAAAAGGCTACACCTTC. This gives the protein CASSLQDRVKGYTF.

At least ten counts were recorded for this clonotype. The chain combines TRBV10-3 with TRBJ2-3; TRBD2 agrees at 10 bases. V shed 4 bases and J 5 bases; nucleotides not matched to a gene: 6. The V gene's germline CDR1 is ENHRY and CDR2 SYGVKD. CDR3 length: 15 amino acids. The CDR3 sequence: CAISGPLAGKDTQYF. The DNA of the CDR3 is TGTGCCATCAGTGGCCCACTAGCGGGAAAAGATACGCAGTATTTT.

The rearrangement links TRBV12-3 or TRBV12-4 to TRBJ2-7; D unclear. The CDR3 runs 13 residues. V was trimmed by 1 base and J by 7 bases, leaving 11 bases between them. The CDR3 is CASSLGAPREQYF. The CDR3 DNA reads TGTGCCAGCAGTTTAGGCGCCCCTCGGGAGCAGTACTTC.

This clonotype was detected once. The likely explanation is a read error, given a far larger clone one base away. This rearrangement joins TRBV7-2 to TRBJ2-1; tentatively, D is TRBD1 or TRBD2 (5 bases each). The CDR3 runs to 14 residues. Germline CDR1 and CDR2: SGHTA and FQGNSA. V lost 1 base, J lost 13 bases, and 17 bases lay in between. Here the CDR3 reads CASSLVGAGETQFF. The CDR3 nucleotides read TGTGCCAGCAGCTTAGTAGGGGCTGGGGAGACCCAGTTCTTC.

The table lists this clonotype with a few counts. The J gene is TRBJ2-5, the V gene TRBV20-1; D unresolved. V was clipped by 4 bases and J by 5 bases, with 5 bases between them. The CDR3 extends over 10 amino acids. CDR1 is DFQATT, CDR2 SNEGSKA, per germline (reference sequence). CDR3 sequence reads: CSAKRETQYF. Here the CDR3 DNA reads TGCAGTGCTAAACGGGAGACCCAGTACTTC.

This clonotype was counted only a few times. V and J are TRBV9 and TRBJ2-5, with a possible D match to TRBD1 (5 bases). V lost 4 bases and J lost 4, with 17 bases in between. The CDR3 is made up of 15 amino acids. CDR1 is SGDLS, CDR2 YYNGEE, per germline. CDR3 nucleotides: TGTGCCAGCAGCCAGATGTCAGGGTTGAGAGAGACCCAGTACTTC. Its protein is CASSQMSGLRETQYF.

J is TRBJ2-2 and V is TRBV12-3 or TRBV12-4; D gene ambiguous. Trimming stripped 6 bases from V and 1 base from J, with 9 bases between. CDR3 length: 14 amino acids. CDR3 nucleotide sequence: TGTGCCAGCAGCTCGACCTTGAACACCGGGGAGCTGTTTTTT. Amino acids: CASSSTLNTGELFF.

This clonotype has just a few counts. This chain connects TRBV19 to TRBJ1-5, with a possible D match to TRBD1 (5 bases). The germline V gene has CDR1 LNHDA and CDR2 SQIVND (reference sequence). This CDR3 has 14 residues. V lost 7 bases to trimming and J lost 5 bases, with 15 bases between them. In nucleotides, the CDR3 is TGTGCCAGTACCCTGAGGGACTTTTATCAGCCCCAGCATTTT. Protein sequence: CASTLRDFYQPQHF.

This clonotype has at least ten counts. This chain uses TRBV4-2 with TRBJ1-4; D may be TRBD1 (5 bases). The CDR3 sequence is 16 residues long. Germline loops: CDR1 LGHNA, CDR2 YNFKEQ. Trimming stripped 4 bases from V and 3 bases from J, with 15 bases between. The CDR3 reads CASSLLHLGANEKLFF. The CDR3 DNA sequence: TGTGCCAGCAGCCTTCTACACCTGGGGGCTAATGAAAAACTGTTTTTT.

This clonotype was picked up a small number of times. This CDR3 is CASSFRNYNEQFF. The CDR3 bases are TGTGCCAGCAGCTTTCGCAATTACAATGAGCAGTTCTTC. V is TRBV7-2 and J is TRBJ2-1; D unresolved. V lost 3 bases, J lost 4 bases, and 7 bases lay in between. This CDR3 is 13 amino acids long. Germline CDR1 reads SGHTA; CDR2 reads FQGNSA.

The chain is built from TRBV18 and TRBJ2-5, with TRBD1 as a possible D gene (5 bases). Deletions cut 3 bases from V and 5 bases from J, with 16 bases between. The germline gives CDR1 KGHSH, CDR2 LQKENI. The CDR3 has 15 amino acids. CDR3 residues: CASSPAAGSLETQYF. CDR3 bases: TGTGCCAGCTCACCGGCCGCAGGGTCTTTGGAGACCCAGTACTTC.

This clonotype turned up a few times. V is TRBV7-2 and J is TRBJ2-3, with D possibly being TRBD2 (5 bases). Trimming pared 5 bases from V and 5 bases from J, leaving 11 bases between. The CDR3 is made up of 13 amino acids. Germline V gives CDR1 SGHTA, CDR2 FQGNSA. The CDR3 loop is CASSREGLDTQYF. CDR3 sequence (DNA): TGTGCCAGCAGCCGCGAGGGCTTAGATACGCAGTATTTT.

The sample holds a few counts of this clonotype. V and J are TRBV29-1 and TRBJ1-5; the D gene is possibly TRBD1 (6 bases). The V end lost 4 bases, the J end lost 11 bases, and 21 bases lay between the germline ends. This CDR3 contains 14 residues. CDR1 is SQVTM and CDR2 is ANQGSEA in the germline V gene. CDR3 in amino acids: CSVAETGRIGAQHF. In DNA, the CDR3 is TGCAGCGTTGCCGAGACAGGCCGTATTGGGGCCCAGCATTTT. Variable domain in full (rest from reference TRBV29-1 and TRBJ1-5): SAVISQKPSRDICQRGTSLTIQCQVDSQVTMMFWYRQQPGQSLTLIATANQGSEATYESGFVIDKFPISRPNLTFSTLTVSNMSPEDSSIYLCSVAETGRIGAQHFGDGTRLSIL.

This clonotype has more than one count but fewer than ten. DNA of the CDR3: TGCAGTGCTAGGACCCAGGCCGGACAGACCCAGTACTTC. Translated: CSARTQAGQTQYF. J is TRBJ2-5 and V is TRBV20-1; D is unresolved. With 3 bases removed from V and 6 bases from J, the gap between germline ends came to 14 bases. This CDR3 spans 13 amino acids. Germline V gives CDR1 DFQATT, CDR2 SNEGSKA (reference sequence).

This chain connects TRBV5-1 to TRBJ2-1, with no clear D. The V end was cut by 1 base, the J end by 4 bases, with 9 bases between. Germline loops: CDR1 SGHRS, CDR2 YFSETQ. This CDR3 has 14 amino acids. CDR3 sequence: CASSLPGSYNEQFF. The CDR3 DNA follows: TGCGCCAGCAGCTTGCCCGGCTCATACAATGAGCAGTTCTTC. Full variable domain (rest looked up from reference TRBV5-1 and TRBJ2-1): KAGVTQTPRYLIKTRGQQVTLSCSPISGHRSVSWYQQTPGQGLQFLFEYFSETQRNKGNFPGRFSGRQFSNSRSEMNVSTLELGDSALYLCASSLPGSYNEQFFGPGTRLTVL.

This clonotype came up a few times. The chain carries TRBV5-1 and TRBJ2-3, with TRBD1 identical over 9 bases. There are 15 residues in the CDR3. The trim removed 4 bases at V and 5 bases at J, leaving 8 bases unmatched. Germline V gene data show CDR1 as SGHRS and CDR2 as YFSETQ. The CDR3 DNA sequence: TGCGCCAGCAGCCCGGGACAGGGAGCCATAGATACGCAGTATTTT. Translating gives CASSPGQGAIDTQYF.

This clonotype was counted many times. The chain is built from TRBV19 and TRBJ2-2; D not resolved. Trimming pared 8 bases from V and 0 bases from J, leaving 13 bases between. CDR1 and CDR2 (germline): LNHDA, SQIVND (reference sequence). The CDR3 is 15 residues long. The CDR3 DNA follows: TGTGCCAGTCAACCTGTGAACGCGAACACCGGGGAGCTGTTTTTT. It yields the protein CASQPVNANTGELFF.

CDR3 residues: CATEGGMTDTQYF. In DNA form, the CDR3 reads TGTGCCACCGAAGGGGGAATGACAGATACGCAGTATTTT. The gene calls are TRBV24-1 and TRBJ2-3; D is perhaps TRBD1 (6 bases). This CDR3 spans 13 amino acids. Trimming stripped 9 bases from V and 3 bases from J, with 12 bases between. Germline V gives CDR1 KGHDR, CDR2 SFDVKD.

In its sample, this clonotype was seen once. The chain is built from TRBV19 and TRBJ2-7, with TRBD2 identical over 7 bases. CDR3 size: 13 residues. Trimming removed 5 bases from V and 5 bases from J; junction bases left unmatched: 6. Germline CDR1 LNHDA, CDR2 SQIVND (reference sequence). The CDR3 DNA sequence: TGTGCCAGTAGTGGGCCAGGGAGGGACGAGCAGTACTTC. Translation gives CASSGPGRDEQYF.

This clonotype turned up a few times. The chain employs TRBV6-5 and TRBJ2-4; D gene uncertain. Germline V CDR1 and CDR2: MNHEY, SVGAGI. V was cut by 6 bases and J by 6 bases, with 12 bases left in between. The CDR3 runs 13 residues. CDR3 sequence reads: CASRSPQRNIQYF. Written as DNA, the CDR3 is TGTGCCAGCAGGTCCCCTCAAAGAAACATTCAGTACTTC.